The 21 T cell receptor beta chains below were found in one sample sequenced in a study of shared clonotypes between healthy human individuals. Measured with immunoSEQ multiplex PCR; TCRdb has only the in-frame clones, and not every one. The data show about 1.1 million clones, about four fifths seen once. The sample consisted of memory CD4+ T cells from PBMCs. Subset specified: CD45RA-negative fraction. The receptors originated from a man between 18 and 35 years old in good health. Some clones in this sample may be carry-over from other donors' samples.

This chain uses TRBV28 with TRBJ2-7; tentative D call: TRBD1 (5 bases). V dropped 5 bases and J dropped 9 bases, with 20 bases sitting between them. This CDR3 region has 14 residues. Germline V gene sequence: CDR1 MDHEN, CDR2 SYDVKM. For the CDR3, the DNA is TGTGCCAGCAGTCCGCCAGGGTTATCCGCTAGGCAGTACTTC. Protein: CASSPPGLSARQYF.

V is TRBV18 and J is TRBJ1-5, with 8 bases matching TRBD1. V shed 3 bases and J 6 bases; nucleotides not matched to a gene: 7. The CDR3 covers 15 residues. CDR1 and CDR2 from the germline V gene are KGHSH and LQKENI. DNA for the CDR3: TGTGCCAGCTCACCTGGACAGGGCAGTACTCAGCCCCAGCATTTT. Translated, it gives CASSPGQGSTQPQHF. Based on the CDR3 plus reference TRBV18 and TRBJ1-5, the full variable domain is NAGVMQNPRHLVRRRGQEARLRCSPMKGHSHVYWYRQLPEEGLKFMVYLQKENIIDESGMPKERFSAEFPKEGPSILRIQQVVRGDSAAYFCASSPGQGSTQPQHFGDGTRLSIL.

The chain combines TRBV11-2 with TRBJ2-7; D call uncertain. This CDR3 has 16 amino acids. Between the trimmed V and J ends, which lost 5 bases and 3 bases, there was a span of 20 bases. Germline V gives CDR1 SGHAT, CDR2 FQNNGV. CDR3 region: CASSPIQRVGHYEQYF. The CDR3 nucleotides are TGTGCCAGCAGCCCGATACAAAGGGTCGGCCACTACGAGCAGTACTTC.

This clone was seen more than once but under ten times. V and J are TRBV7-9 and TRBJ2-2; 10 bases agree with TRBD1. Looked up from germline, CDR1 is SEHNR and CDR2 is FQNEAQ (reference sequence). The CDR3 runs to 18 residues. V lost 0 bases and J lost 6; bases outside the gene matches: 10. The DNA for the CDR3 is TGTGCCAGCAGCTTAGCCCCCCGGGGACAGGGGATCCCCGGGGAGCTGTTTTTT. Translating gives CASSLAPRGQGIPGELFF.

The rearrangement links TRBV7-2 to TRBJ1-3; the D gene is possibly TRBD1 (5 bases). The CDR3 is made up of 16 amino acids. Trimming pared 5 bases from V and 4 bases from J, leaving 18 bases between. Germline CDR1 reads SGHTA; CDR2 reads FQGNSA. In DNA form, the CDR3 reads TGTGCCAGCAGCCCCCAGGGTGTGGCCTCGGGAAACACCATATATTTT. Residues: CASSPQGVASGNTIYF.

CDR3 in DNA: TGTGCCAGCAGCTATCCGTCTGGCGGAGGGGACGCAGATACGCAGTATTTT. Its protein product is CASSYPSGGGDADTQYF. The rearrangement uses TRBV5-6 and TRBJ2-3; TRBD2 is a possible D gene (6 bases). The ends were cut back, 3 bases at V and 4 bases at J, with 21 bases in the middle. The CDR3 loop spans 17 amino acids. CDR1 is SGHDT and CDR2 is YYEEEE in the germline V gene.

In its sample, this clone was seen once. CDR3 protein: CATSSLNPDTEAFF. CDR3 coding DNA: TGTGCCACCAGCAGCCTCAACCCAGACACTGAAGCTTTCTTT. This chain uses TRBV15 with TRBJ1-1; no clear D gene. The germline V gene encodes CDR1 LNHNV and CDR2 YYDKDF (reference sequence). V was pared by 3 bases and J by 3 bases, with 11 bases between. This CDR3 has 14 residues.

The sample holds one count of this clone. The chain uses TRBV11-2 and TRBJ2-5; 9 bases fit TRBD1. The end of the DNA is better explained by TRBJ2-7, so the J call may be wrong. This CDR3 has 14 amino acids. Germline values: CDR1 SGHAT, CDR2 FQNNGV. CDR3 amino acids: CASSTTGTGIEQYF. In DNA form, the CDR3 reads TGTGCCAGCAGCACCACCGGGACAGGGATCGAGCAGTACTTC.

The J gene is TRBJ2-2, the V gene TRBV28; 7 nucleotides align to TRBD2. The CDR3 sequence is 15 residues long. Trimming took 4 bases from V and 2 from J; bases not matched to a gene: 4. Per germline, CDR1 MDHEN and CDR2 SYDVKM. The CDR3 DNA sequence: TGTGCCAGCAGTTCTACTAGCGACAACACCGGGGAGCTGTTTTTT. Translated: CASSSTSDNTGELFF.

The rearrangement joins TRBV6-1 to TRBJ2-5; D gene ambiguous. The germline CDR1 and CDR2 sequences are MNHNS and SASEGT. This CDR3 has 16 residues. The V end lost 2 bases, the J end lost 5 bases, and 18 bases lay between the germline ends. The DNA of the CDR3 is TGTGCCAGCAGTGAAAGAACTAAGGGTTCAAGGGAGACCCAGTACTTC. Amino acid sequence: CASSERTKGSRETQYF.

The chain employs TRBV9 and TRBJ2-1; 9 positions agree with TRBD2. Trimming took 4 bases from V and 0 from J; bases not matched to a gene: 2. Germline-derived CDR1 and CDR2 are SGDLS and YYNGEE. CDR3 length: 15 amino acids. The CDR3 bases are TGTGCCAGCAGCCTAGCGGGGAGCTCCTACAATGAGCAGTTCTTC. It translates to CASSLAGSSYNEQFF.

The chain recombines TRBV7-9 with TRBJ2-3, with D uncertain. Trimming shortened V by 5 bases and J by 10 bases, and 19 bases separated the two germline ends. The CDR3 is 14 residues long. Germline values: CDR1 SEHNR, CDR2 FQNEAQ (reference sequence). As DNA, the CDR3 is TGTGCCAGCAGCCCCTGGGGAACGGGTGAAGCGCAGTATTTT. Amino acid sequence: CASSPWGTGEAQYF. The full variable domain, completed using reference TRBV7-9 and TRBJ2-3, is DTGVSQNPRHKITKRGQNVTFRCDPISEHNRLYWYRQTLGQGPEFLTYFQNEAQLEKSRLLSDRFSAERPKGSFSTLEIQRTEQGDSAMYLCASSPWGTGEAQYFGPGTRLTVL.

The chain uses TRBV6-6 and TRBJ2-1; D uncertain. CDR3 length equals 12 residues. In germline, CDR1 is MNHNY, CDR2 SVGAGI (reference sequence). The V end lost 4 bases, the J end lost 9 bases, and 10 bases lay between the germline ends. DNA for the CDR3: TGTGCCAGCAGTTTTGTGGGTCTTGAGCAGTTCTTC. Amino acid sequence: CASSFVGLEQFF.

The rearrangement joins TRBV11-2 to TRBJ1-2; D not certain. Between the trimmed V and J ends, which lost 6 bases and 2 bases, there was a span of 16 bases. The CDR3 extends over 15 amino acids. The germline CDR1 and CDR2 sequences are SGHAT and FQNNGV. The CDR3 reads CASSPGPWINYGYTF. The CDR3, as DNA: TGTGCCAGCAGTCCAGGTCCCTGGATAAACTATGGCTACACCTTC. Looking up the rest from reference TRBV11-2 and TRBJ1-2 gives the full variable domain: EAGVAQSPRYKIIEKRQSVAFWCNPISGHATLYWYQQILGQGPKLLIQFQNNGVVDDSQLPKDRFSAERLKGVDSTLKIQPAKLEDSAVYLCASSPGPWINYGYTFGSGTRLTVV.

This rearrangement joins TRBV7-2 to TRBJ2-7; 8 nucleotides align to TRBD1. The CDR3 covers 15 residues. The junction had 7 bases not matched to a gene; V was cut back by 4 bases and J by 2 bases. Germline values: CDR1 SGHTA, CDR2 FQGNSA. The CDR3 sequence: CASSYWTGIPYEQYF. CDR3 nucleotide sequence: TGTGCCAGCAGCTACTGGACAGGGATCCCCTACGAGCAGTACTTC.

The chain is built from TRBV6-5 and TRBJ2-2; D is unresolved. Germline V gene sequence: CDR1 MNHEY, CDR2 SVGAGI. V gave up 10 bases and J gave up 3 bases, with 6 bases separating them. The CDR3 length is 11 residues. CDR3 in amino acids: CATQYTGELFF. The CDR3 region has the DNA TGTGCCACCCAATACACCGGGGAGCTGTTTTTT.

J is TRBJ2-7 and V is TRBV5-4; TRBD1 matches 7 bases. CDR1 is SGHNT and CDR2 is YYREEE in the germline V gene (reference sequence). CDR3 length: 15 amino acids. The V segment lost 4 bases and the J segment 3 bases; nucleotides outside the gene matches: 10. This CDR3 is CASSPTGSGNYEQYF. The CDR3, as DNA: TGTGCCAGCAGCCCGACAGGGTCGGGGAACTACGAGCAGTACTTC. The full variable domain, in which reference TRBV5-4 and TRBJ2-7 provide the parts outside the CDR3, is ETGVTQSPTHLIKTRGQQVTLRCSSQSGHNTVSWYQQALGQGPQFIFQYYREEENGRGNFPPRFSGLQFPNYSSELNVNALELDDSALYLCASSPTGSGNYEQYFGPGTRLTVT.

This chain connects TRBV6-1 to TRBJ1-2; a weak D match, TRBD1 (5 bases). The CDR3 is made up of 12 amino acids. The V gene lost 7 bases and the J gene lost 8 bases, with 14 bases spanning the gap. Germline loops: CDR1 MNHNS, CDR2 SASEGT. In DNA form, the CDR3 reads TGTGCCAGCACCAAATGGGGGGAAGGCTACACCTTC. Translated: CASTKWGEGYTF.

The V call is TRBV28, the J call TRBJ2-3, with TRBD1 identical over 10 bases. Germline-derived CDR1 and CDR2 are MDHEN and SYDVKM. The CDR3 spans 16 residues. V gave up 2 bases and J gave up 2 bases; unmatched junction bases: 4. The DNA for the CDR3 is TGTGCCAGCAGTTTACCGGGACAGGGGATCACAGATACGCAGTATTTT. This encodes CASSLPGQGITDTQYF.

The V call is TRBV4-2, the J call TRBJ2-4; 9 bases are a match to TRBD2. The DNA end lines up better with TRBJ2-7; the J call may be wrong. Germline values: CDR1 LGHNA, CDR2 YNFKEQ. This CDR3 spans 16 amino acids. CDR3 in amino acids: CASSQNQAGGYYEQYF. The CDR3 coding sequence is TGTGCCAGCAGCCAGAACCAAGCGGGAGGATACTACGAGCAGTACTTC.

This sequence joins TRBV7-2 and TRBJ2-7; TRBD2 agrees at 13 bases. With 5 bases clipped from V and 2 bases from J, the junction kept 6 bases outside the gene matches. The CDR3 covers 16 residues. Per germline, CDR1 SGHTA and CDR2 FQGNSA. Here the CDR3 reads CASSPQGLAGPYEQYF. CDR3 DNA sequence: TGTGCCAGCAGCCCGCAGGGACTAGCGGGGCCCTACGAGCAGTACTTC. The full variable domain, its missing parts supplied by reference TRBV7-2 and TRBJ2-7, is GAGVSQSPSNKVTEKGKDVELRCDPISGHTALYWYRQSLGQGLEFLIYFQGNSAPDKSGLPSDRFSAERTGGSVSTLTIQRTQQEDSAVYLCASSPQGLAGPYEQYFGPGTRLTVT.